This T cell receptor (beta chain) originates from a study of blood T cell repertoires in COVID-19 (dated by TCRdb to between 2020 and 2021). With regard to the full study: The collaborator samples originated in the United States, Italy and Spain and spanned the acute and convalescent phases of COVID-19. The repertoires were made available in a free public database intended to serve as a resource for research on the immune response to SARS-CoV-2. The material from the prospective study consisted of cDNA or gDNA derived from T cells, B-cell-depleted T cells, or PBMCs. Where available, HLA class I and class II types were obtained from metadata supplied by the sample provider rather than from assay-based typing. Deeply sampled blood TCRbeta repertoires from subjects exposed to, actively infected with, or recovered from COVID-19 were included in the dataset. Sample metadata almost always included a de-identified subject ID, COVID-19 status, age in years and sex. Samples came from the ongoing ImmuneRACE study (first 160 participants) plus 1,254 subjects from 6 global collaborators. Findings and caveats that apply to the study as a whole: The quantity of clinical and demographic metadata differed by source and by participant and was supplied without curation.

TCRbeta CDR3 regions were amplified from genomic DNA using the immunoSEQ Assay, a bias-controlled multiplex PCR. On the study's bioinformatics: The number of nucleated cells in each sample was estimated by amplification of reference gene primers within the assay. To quantify the absolute abundance of each unique TCRbeta CDR3 rearrangement, sequence reads were collapsed and filtered. For each sample, productive Simpson clonality was calculated as the square root of Simpson's diversity index over productive rearrangements. Drawn from immuneACCESS, this table holds only the in-frame rearrangements with V and J called that TCRdb kept. Clones are partly lost; checked studies trace under half to an unresolved V gene and leave the rest unexplained. V and J calls and clone size are as listed in that table; D and trimming were resolved from the DNA. The sample table holds 100,000 to 150,000 clones, of which around 81% were seen once. Clones ranked in the top ten supply about 3.8% of the sample.

In the case of this clone: Its cognate antigen has yet to be identified. Base qualities are missing; no much larger clone stands one base away.

The collaborating institutions used their own protocols to collect whole blood in K2EDTA tubes. Collaborator samples were shipped for TCRbeta analysis as frozen whole blood, isolated PBMCs, or DNA extracted from either sample type. This clonotype was obtained from a woman between 45 and 65 years old with acute or convalescent COVID-19. Source material: peripheral blood.

For the CDR3, the sequence is CASSPRGTAEETQYF. The nucleotide sequence is TGTGCCAGCAGCCCCCGTGGGACAGCCGAAGAGACCCAGTACTTC. Recombination linked TRBV28 to TRBJ2-5; TRBD1 matches 7 bases in the middle. The CDR3 numbers 15 residues from cysteine through phenylalanine. Only CDR3 DNA is held: 45 bases, read in frame from base 1. The germline V end is reduced by 6 bases and the J end by 3 bases; junction bases left unmatched: 10. The germline V gene gives CDR1 as MDHEN and CDR2 as SYDVKM.